Following are 9 T cell receptor beta chains from one sample sequenced in a study of T cells in Graves' hyperthyroidism and ophthalmopathy. The CDR3 regions of TCR beta were amplified from RNA transcripts. Researchers ran a first-round RT-PCR on the TCR CDR3 using the HTBI primer set. TCRdb reanalysed the multiplex PCR reads using MiXCR and keeps one entry per CDR3 protein. Of 500,000 to 600,000 distinct CDR3 sequences listed, approximately 44% are singletons. Sequenced sample: peripheral blood or thyroid tissue (not recorded which). Source of these receptors: a woman aged 18 to 35 with Graves' hyperthyroidism.

The table lists this clonotype with a few counts. The V call is TRBV4-1, the J call TRBJ2-7; D is undetermined. The CDR3 extends over 14 amino acids. V dropped 0 bases and J dropped 3 bases, with 9 bases sitting between them. Germline V gene sequence: CDR1 MGHRA, CDR2 YSYEKL. The CDR3 sequence is CASSQEDGVYEQYF. The CDR3 region has the DNA TGCGCCAGCAGCCAAGAAGATGGGGTCTACGAGCAGTACTTC.

The chain uses TRBV2 and TRBJ1-1; 7 bases map to TRBD1. The CDR3 is made up of 13 amino acids. Trimming cost V 6 bases and J 4 bases; bases outside gene matches: 5. Germline lookup yields CDR1 SNHLY and CDR2 FYNNEI. CDR3 amino acids: CASSTGVSTEAFF. Here the CDR3 DNA reads TGTGCCAGCAGCACAGGGGTCAGCACTGAAGCTTTCTTT. Supplemented by reference TRBV2 and TRBJ1-1, the full variable domain reads EPEVTQTPSHQVTQMGQEVILRCVPISNHLYFYWYRQILGQKVEFLVSFYNNEISEKSEIFDDQFSVERPDGSNFTLKIRSTKLEDSAMYFCASSTGVSTEAFFGQGTRLTVV.

This clonotype was counted at least ten times. The chain carries TRBV29-1 and TRBJ1-2, with D unresolved. Germline CDR1 SQVTM, CDR2 ANQGSEA. CDR3 length equals 13 residues. The V end lost 7 bases, the J end lost 2 bases, and 14 bases lay between the germline ends. CDR3 nucleotide sequence: TGCAGCGGGCGGGTCTTGGGGAACTATGGCTACACCTTC. Translated: CSGRVLGNYGYTF.

There are many counts of this clonotype. This chain joins TRBV20-1 and TRBJ2-1, with D perhaps matching TRBD1 (5 bases). CDR3 length: 15 residues. Germline CDR1 DFQATT, CDR2 SNEGSKA (reference sequence). V was trimmed by 0 bases and J by 5 bases, leaving 14 bases between them. In nucleotides, the CDR3 is TGCAGTGCTAGAGATCCCCAGGGTCTAAACAATGAGCAGTTCTTC. Amino acids: CSARDPQGLNNEQFF.

This clonotype appeared many times. The chain has TRBV10-3 and TRBJ1-1; no clear D gene. This CDR3 spans 12 amino acids. Germline loops: CDR1 ENHRY, CDR2 SYGVKD. Trimming took off 6 bases at V and 2 bases at J, with 7 bases between the two ends. The CDR3 nucleotides read TGTGCCATCAGGGGGAAAAACACTGAAGCTTTCTTT. Protein: CAIRGKNTEAFF.

For this clonotype: This may be a read error: a much more frequent sequence differs by one nucleotide. The chain recombines TRBV19 with TRBJ1-3; tentatively, D is TRBD1 (5 bases). Between the trimmed V and J ends, which lost 10 bases and 4 bases, there was a span of 14 bases. Germline V gives CDR1 LNHDA, CDR2 SQIVND (reference sequence). CDR3 length: 13 amino acids. CDR3 sequence: CAIARGRGNTIYF. The CDR3 DNA is TGTGCCATAGCAAGGGGAAGGGGAAACACCATATATTTT.

Concerning this clonotype: An end of the junction does not agree with germline; a read error may underlie this. The genes are TRBV13 and TRBJ2-5; D ambiguous. Per germline, CDR1 PRHDT and CDR2 FYEKMQ (reference sequence). CDR3 length equals 13 residues. The CDR3 nucleotides read TGTGCCAGCAGCCTTCCCAGCGACGAGATCCAGTACTTC. Translating gives CASSLPSDEIQYF.

This chain uses TRBV2 with TRBJ1-4; 8 positions agree with TRBD1. Germline V CDR1 and CDR2: SNHLY, FYNNEI. The CDR3 consists of 15 residues. Trimming cost V 4 bases and J 2 bases; bases outside gene matches: 3. The CDR3 bases are TGTGCCAGCAGTGGACAGGGGCGCACTAATGAAAAACTGTTTTTT. Protein: CASSGQGRTNEKLFF.

Remarks on this clonotype: No DNA is shown, since the ends of the CDR3 on it are uncertain; the CDR3 is the one TCRdb lists. This chain connects TRBV6-5 to TRBJ2-6; the D call in the table, TRBD1, was not verified against the DNA. The CDR3 spans 16 residues, counting both ends. Germline CDR1 MNHEY, CDR2 SVGAGI. CDR3 in amino acids: CASSFVGTGAGDTEAF.